This TCR beta chain was documented in a study of regulatory T cells in long-lasting Graves disease. Time point: persistent/refractory GD, antithyroid drugs over 5 years with positive TRAb. The TCR library used RNA extracted from PBMCs. iRepertoire HTBI primers and Arm-PCR of CDR3 regions built TCR beta libraries. TCRdb called the multiplex PCR reads again in MiXCR, with one record for every CDR3 protein. The profile shows about 660,000 distinct CDR3 sequences, about 32% of them singletons. A few counts support this clonotype. The CDR3 covers 14 residues. Germline values: CDR1 ENHRY, CDR2 SYGVKD. V was trimmed by 10 bases and J by 8 bases, leaving 18 bases between them.

This chain uses TRBV10-3 with TRBJ1-6, with D possibly TRBD1 on 6 matching bases. This clonotype originated in a female donor with Graves disease. Sequencing used peripheral blood mononuclear cells (PBMCs), obtained when the disease was refractory, from a patient treated with antithyroid drugs. CDR3 in amino acids: CATKGGGFDSPLHF. CDR3 bases: TGTGCCACCAAGGGAGGGGGTTTCGATTCACCCCTCCACTTT.